This TCR beta chain was captured by sequencing in a study of blood T cell repertoires in COVID-19. Study information: COVID-19 samples, acute and convalescent, were from the United States, Italy and Spain. The analysed material was cDNA or gDNA that came from T cells, B-cell-depleted T cells, or PBMCs.

Original data processing: Amplifying reference gene primers gave estimates of nucleated cell counts. The table came from immunoSEQ multiplex PCR; TCRdb's copy has only in-frame clones and leaves some out. From that table come the V and J calls and clone size; the DNA was used to work out D and trimming. The sample has approximately 450,000 clones, approximately 90% seen once. Allocation to cohorts depended on clinical history reported by the participants. Germline V lookup: CDR1 LGHDT, CDR2 YNNKEL (reference sequence). This CDR3 contains 14 residues. V was shortened by 1 base and J by 2 bases, with 9 bases between the two germline ends. This clone was recorded only once. Distinct nucleotide sequences in the sample also encode this CDR3.

The receptor was derived from a woman between 18 and 29 years old with acute COVID-19. The chain combines TRBV3-1 (or the pseudogene TRBV3-2) with TRBJ2-7; possible D gene TRBD1, 6 bases. Input material: PBMCs or T cells enriched from blood (not recorded which). The CDR3 nucleotides read TGTGCCAGCAGCCAAGTTGAGGGGGCCTACGAGCAGTACTTC. It yields the protein CASSQVEGAYEQYF.